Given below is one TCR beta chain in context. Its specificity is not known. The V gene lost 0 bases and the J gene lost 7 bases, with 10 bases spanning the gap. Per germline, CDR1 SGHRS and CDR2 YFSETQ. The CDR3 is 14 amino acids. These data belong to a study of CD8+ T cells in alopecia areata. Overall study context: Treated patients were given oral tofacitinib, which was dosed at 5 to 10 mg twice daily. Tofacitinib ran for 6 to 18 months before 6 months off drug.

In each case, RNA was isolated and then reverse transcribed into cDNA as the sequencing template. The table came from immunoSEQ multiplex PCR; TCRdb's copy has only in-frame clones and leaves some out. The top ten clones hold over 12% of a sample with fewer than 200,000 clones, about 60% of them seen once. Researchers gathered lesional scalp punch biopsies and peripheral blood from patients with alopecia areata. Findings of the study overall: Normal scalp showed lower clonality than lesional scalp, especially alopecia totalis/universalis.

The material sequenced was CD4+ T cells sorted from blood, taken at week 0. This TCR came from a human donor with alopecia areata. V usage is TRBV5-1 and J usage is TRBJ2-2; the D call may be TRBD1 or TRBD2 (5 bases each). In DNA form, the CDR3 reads TGCGCCAGCAGCTTGGAGGGACGCTACGGGGAGCTGTTTTTT. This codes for CASSLEGRYGELFF.